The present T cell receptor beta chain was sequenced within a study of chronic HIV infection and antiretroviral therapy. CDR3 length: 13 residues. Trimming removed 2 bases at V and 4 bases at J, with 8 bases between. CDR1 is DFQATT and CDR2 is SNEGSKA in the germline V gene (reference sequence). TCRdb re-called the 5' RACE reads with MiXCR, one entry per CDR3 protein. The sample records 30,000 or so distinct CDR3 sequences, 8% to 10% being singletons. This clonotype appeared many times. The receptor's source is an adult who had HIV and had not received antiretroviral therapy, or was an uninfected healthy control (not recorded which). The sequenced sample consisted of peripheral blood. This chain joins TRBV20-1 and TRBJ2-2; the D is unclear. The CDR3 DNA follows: TGCAGTGCTAGACGTCAGACCACCGGGGAGCTGTTTTTT. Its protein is CSARRQTTGELFF.